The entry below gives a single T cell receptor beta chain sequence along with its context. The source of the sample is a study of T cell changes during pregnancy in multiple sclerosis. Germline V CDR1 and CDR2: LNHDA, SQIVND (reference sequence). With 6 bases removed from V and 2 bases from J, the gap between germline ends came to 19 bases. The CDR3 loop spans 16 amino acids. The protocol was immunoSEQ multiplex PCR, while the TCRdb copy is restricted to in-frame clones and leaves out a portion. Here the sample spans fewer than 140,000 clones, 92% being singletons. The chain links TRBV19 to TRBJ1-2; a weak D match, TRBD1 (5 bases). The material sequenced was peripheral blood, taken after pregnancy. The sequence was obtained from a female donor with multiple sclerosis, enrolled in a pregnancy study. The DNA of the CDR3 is TGTGCCAGTAGCCCTACCTTGGGGCGGCAGAACTATGGCTACACCTTC. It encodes CASSPTLGRQNYGYTF. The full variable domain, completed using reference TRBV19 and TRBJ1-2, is DGGITQSPKYLFRKEGQNVTLSCEQNLNHDAMYWYRQDPGQGLRLIYYSQIVNDFQKGDIAEGYSVSREKKESFPLTVTSAQKNPTAFYLCASSPTLGRQNYGYTFGSGTRLTVV.